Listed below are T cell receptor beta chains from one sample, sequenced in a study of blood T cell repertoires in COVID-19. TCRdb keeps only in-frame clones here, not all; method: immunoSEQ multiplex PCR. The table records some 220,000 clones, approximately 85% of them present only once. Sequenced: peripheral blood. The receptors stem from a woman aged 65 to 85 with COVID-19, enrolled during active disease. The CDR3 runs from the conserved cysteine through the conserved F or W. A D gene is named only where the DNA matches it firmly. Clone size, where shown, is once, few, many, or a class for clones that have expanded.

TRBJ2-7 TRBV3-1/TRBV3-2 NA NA TGTGCCAGCAGCCACCTTTGGAGGGACGAGCAGTACTTC CASSHLWRDEQYF
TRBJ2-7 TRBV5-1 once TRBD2 TGCGCCAGCAGCTTCCGGCCCCGGGGGGGAGAGCAGTACTTC CASSFRPRGGEQYF
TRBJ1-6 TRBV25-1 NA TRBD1 TGTGCCACTTCAACAGGGGGCGAGTTATCACCCCTCCACTTT CATSTGGELSPLHF
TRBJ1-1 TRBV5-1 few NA TGCGCCAGCAGCTTTACCCGGGACACAAGAGGGACTGAAGCTTTCTTT CASSFTRDTRGTEAFF
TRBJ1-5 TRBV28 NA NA TGTGCCAGCAGCTATCGACAGGTTAGCAATCAGCCCCAGCATTTT CASSYRQVSNQPQHF
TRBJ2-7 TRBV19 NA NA TGTGCCAGTAATCAAGGGAGAAACTACGAGCAGTACTTC CASNQGRNYEQYF
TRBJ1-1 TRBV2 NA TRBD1 TGTGCCAGCGGTGGACAGGGGTCGGACACTGAAGCTTTCTTT CASGGQGSDTEAFF
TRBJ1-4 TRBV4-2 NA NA TGTGCCAGCAGCCAGCCCGGGACAAGCATCGAAAAACTGTTTTTT CASSQPGTSIEKLFF
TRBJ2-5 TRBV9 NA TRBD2 TGTGCCAGCAGCGTAGGGGCTAGCGGGGGGGCCGGAGAGACCCAGTACTTC CASSVGASGGAGETQYF
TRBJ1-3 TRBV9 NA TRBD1 TGTGCCAGCAGCGCCTCCGGGACAGGGTTCTCGGGAAACACCATATATTTT CASSASGTGFSGNTIYF
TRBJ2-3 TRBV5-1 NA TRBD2 TGCGCCAGCAGCTCGGGACTAGCAGATCCTACTAGCACAGATACGCAGTATTTT CASSSGLADPTSTDTQYF
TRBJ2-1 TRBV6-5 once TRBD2 TGTGCCAGCAGTCCTCTAGCGGGGGGGATCAATGAGCAGTTCTTC CASSPLAGGINEQFF
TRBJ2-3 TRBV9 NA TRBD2 TGTGCCAGCAGCGTAGTGGTAGCGGGAGGAGATACGCAGTATTTT CASSVVVAGGDTQYF
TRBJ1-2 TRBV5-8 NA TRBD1 TGTGCCAGCAGCGGGGGACAGGGGGCGCATGTATTGTATGGCTACACCTTC CASSGGQGAHVLYGYTF